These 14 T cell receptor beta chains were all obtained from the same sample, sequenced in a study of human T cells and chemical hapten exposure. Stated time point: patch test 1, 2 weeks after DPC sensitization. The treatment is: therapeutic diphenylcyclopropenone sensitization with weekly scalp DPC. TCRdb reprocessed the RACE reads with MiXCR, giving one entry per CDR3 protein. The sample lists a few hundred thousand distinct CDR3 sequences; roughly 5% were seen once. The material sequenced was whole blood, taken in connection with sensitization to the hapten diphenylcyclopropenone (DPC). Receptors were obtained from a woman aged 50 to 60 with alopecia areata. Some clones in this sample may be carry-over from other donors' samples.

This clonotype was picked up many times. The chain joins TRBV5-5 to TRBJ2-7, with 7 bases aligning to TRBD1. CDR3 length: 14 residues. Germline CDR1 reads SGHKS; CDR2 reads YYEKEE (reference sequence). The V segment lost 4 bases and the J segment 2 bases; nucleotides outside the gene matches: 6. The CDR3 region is CASSPEQGTYEQYF. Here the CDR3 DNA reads TGTGCCAGCAGCCCGGAACAGGGGACCTACGAGCAGTACTTC.

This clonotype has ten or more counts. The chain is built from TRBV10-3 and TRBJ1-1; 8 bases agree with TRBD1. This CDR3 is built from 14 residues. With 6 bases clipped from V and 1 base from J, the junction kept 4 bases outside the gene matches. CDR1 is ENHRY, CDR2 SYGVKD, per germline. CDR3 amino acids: CAIRGTGGNTEAFF. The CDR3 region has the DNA TGTGCCATCAGAGGGACAGGCGGGAACACTGAAGCTTTCTTT.

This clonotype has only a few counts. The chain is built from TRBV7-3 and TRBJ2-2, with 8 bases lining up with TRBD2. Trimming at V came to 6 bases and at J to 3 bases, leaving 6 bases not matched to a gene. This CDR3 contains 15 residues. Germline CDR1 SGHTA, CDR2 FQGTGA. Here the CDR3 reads CASSNSGVDTGELFF. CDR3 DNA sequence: TGTGCCAGCAGTAATAGCGGGGTGGACACCGGGGAGCTGTTTTTT.

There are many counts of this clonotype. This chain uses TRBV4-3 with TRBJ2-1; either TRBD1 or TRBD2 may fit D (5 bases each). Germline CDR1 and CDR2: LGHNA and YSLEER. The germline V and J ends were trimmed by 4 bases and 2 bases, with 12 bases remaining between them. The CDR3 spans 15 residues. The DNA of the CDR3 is TGCGCCAGCAGCCTAGAGGGGACCCCCTACAATGAGCAGTTCTTC. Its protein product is CASSLEGTPYNEQFF.

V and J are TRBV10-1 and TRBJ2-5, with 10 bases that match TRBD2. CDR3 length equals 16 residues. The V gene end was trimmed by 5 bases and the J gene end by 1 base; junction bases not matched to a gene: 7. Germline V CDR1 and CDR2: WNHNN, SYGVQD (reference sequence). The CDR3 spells CASSPWTSGTQETQYF. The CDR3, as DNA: TGCGCCAGCAGTCCTTGGACTAGCGGTACCCAAGAGACCCAGTACTTC.

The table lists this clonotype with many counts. CDR3 residues: CASRGDREGGELFF. The CDR3, as DNA: TGTGCCAGCAGGGGGGACAGGGAAGGCGGGGAGCTGTTTTTT. This sequence joins TRBV6-1 and TRBJ2-2; 9 positions agree with TRBD1. With 6 bases clipped from V and 7 bases from J, the junction kept 6 bases outside the gene matches. The V gene's germline CDR1 is MNHNS and CDR2 SASEGT. The CDR3 covers 14 residues.

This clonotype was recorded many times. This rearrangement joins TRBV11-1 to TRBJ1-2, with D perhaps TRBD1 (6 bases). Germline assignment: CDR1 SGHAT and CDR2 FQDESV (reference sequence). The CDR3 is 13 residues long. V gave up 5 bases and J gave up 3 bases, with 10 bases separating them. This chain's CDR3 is CASSLQGDYGYTF. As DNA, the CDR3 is TGTGCCAGCAGCCTACAGGGAGACTATGGCTACACCTTC.

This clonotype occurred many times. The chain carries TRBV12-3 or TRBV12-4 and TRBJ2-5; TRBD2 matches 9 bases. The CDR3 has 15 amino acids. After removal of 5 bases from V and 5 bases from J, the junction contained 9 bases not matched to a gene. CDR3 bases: TGTGCCAGCAGTCCAGGGAATGCGGGGGGGGAGACCCAGTACTTC. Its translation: CASSPGNAGGETQYF.

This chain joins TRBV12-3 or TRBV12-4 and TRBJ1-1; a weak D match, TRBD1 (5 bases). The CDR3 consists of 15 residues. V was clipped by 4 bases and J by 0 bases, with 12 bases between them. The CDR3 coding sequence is TGTGCCAGCAGTTCCAGGGACCTTATGAACACTGAAGCTTTCTTT. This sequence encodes CASSSRDLMNTEAFF.

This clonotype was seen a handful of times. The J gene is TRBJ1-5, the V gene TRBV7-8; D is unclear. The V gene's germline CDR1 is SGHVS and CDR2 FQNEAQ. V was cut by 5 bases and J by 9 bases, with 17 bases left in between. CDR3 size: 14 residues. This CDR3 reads CASSPTAQPGPQHF. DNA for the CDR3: TGTGCCAGCAGCCCCACTGCTCAGCCCGGGCCCCAGCATTTT.

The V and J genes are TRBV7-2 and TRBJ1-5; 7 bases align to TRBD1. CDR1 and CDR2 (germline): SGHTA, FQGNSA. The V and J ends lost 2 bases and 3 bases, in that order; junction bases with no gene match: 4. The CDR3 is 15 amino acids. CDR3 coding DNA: TGTGCCAGCAGCTTACACGACAGGGCCAATCAGCCCCAGCATTTT. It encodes CASSLHDRANQPQHF.

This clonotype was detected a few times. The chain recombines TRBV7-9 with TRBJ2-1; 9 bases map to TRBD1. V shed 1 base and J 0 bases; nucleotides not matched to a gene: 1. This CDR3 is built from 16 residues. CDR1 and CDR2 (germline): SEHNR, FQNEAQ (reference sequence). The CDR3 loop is CASSLETGGSYNEQFF. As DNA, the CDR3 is TGTGCCAGCAGCTTAGAGACAGGGGGCTCCTACAATGAGCAGTTCTTC.

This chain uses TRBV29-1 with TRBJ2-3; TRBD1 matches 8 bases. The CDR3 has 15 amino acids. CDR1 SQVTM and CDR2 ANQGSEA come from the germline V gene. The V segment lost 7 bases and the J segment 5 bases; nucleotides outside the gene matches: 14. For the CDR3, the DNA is TGCAGCGCCTCCCCGGACAGGGAAGTGGTAGATACGCAGTATTTT. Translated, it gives CSASPDREVVDTQYF.

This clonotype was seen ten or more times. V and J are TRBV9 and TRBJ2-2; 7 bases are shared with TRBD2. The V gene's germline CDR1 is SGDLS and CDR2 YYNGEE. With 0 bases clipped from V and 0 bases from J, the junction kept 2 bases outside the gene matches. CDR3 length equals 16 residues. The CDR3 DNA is TGTGCCAGCAGCGTAGGGGACTACTCGAACACCGGGGAGCTGTTTTTT. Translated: CASSVGDYSNTGELFF. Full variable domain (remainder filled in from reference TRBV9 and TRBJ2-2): DSGVTQTPKHLITATGQRVTLRCSPRSGDLSVYWYQQSLDQGLQFLIQYYNGEERAKGNILERFSAQQFPDLHSELNLSSLELGDSALYFCASSVGDYSNTGELFFGEGSRLTVL.